The clone carrying this TCR beta chain occurred a few times. Antigen unknown. This sample was included in a study of T cells after yellow fever vaccination. The CDR3 extends over 13 amino acids. Germline values: CDR1 KGHSH, CDR2 LQKENI. Trimming took off 6 bases at V and 8 bases at J, with 14 bases between the two ends. Each CDR3 protein is one row after TCRdb ran MiXCR on the 5' RACE reads. The sample includes some 670,000 distinct CDR3 sequences, approximately 13% of them seen just once. Study-wide results and limits: Booster sampling recovered most clones from primary vaccination (around 96% CD4, around 88% CD8).

The sequencing here drew on PBMCs, taken on the day of the yellow fever booster vaccination. The receptor was isolated from a man aged 30 to 45 who received the YFV17D yellow fever vaccine. This rearrangement joins TRBV18 to TRBJ2-1; D may be TRBD2 (6 bases). The CDR3 reads CASSDRREDEQFF. The CDR3 DNA sequence: TGTGCCAGCTCCGACCGGAGGGAGGATGAGCAGTTCTTC.